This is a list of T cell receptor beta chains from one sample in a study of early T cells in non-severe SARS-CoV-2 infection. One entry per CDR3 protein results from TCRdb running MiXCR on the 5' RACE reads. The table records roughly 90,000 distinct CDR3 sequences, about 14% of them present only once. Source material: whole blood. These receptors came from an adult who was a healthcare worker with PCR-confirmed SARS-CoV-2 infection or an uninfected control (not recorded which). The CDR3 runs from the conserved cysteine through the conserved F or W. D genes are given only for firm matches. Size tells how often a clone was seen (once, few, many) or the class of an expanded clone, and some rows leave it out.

DNA: TGTGCCAGCAGCAGAGACAGGGAGGGAGACTATGGCTACACCTTC
CDR3: CASSRDREGDYGYTF
size: many
V: TRBV6-6
D: TRBD1
J: TRBJ1-2

DNA: TGCGCCAGCAGTGAAGCGGGAGCAGGCACCGGGGAGCTGTTTTTT
CDR3: CASSEAGAGTGELFF
size: many
V: TRBV10-1
D: TRBD2
J: TRBJ2-2

DNA: TGCAGCGTTGAAGAATCAGGGGGGAATCAGCCCCAGCATTTT
CDR3: CSVEESGGNQPQHF
size: few
V: TRBV29-1
D: TRBD1
J: TRBJ1-5

DNA: TGTGCCAGCAGCTTAGCGGGGGGGCCTGACTATGGCTACACCTTC
CDR3: CASSLAGGPDYGYTF
size: few
V: TRBV7-9
D: NA
J: TRBJ1-2

DNA: TGTGCCAGCAGTTACTCGAGCCCGAGGAGCAATCAGCCCCAGCATTTT
CDR3: CASSYSSPRSNQPQHF
size: NA
V: TRBV6-5
D: NA
J: TRBJ1-5

DNA: TGTGCCAGCAGCGTAGGGACAGCAGATACGCAGTATTTT
CDR3: CASSVGTADTQYF
size: NA
V: TRBV9
D: NA
J: TRBJ2-3

DNA: TGCAGTGCCCCGAGACAGGGCTACAATGAGCAGTTCTTC
CDR3: CSAPRQGYNEQFF
size: few
V: TRBV20-1
D: TRBD1
J: TRBJ2-1

DNA: TGTGCCAGCAGAGACCGGCCAGGGGGGGGCGAGCAGTACTTC
CDR3: CASRDRPGGGEQYF
size: NA
V: TRBV6-4
D: NA
J: TRBJ2-7

DNA: TGTGCCAGCAGCTTAACCCGTAATGAAAAACTGTTTTTT
CDR3: CASSLTRNEKLFF
size: NA
V: TRBV7-9
D: NA
J: TRBJ1-4

DNA: TGTGCCATCGGATTGGCCGGACGGAGGTATTTT
CDR3: CAIGLAGRRYF
size: NA
V: TRBV10-3
D: NA
J: TRBJ2-3

DNA: TGCGCCAGCAGCTTGGTCCTCCGGGGCGGGGGCTCTGAGCAGTTCTTC
CDR3: CASSLVLRGGGSEQFF
size: NA
V: TRBV5-1
D: NA
J: TRBJ2-1

DNA: TGTGCCAGCAGCATGACTGCCTCCTACGAGCAGTACTTC
CDR3: CASSMTASYEQYF
size: few
V: TRBV6-1
D: NA
J: TRBJ2-7

DNA: TGTGCCAGCAGCCATCGAGAGAACACTGAAGCTTTCTTT
CDR3: CASSHRENTEAFF
size: NA
V: TRBV4-2
D: NA
J: TRBJ1-1

DNA: TGCAGTGCCCTAGAGGGAGGGGACTACGAGCAGTACTTC
CDR3: CSALEGGDYEQYF
size: NA
V: TRBV20-1
D: TRBD2
J: TRBJ2-7

DNA: TGTGCCAGCAGCCGGGTTGGTGGGGGCAATGAGCAGTTCTTC
CDR3: CASSRVGGGNEQFF
size: many
V: TRBV5-5
D: NA
J: TRBJ2-1

DNA: TGCAGTGCTCCTCTAGCGGGAGCCAACAATGAGCAGTTCTTC
CDR3: CSAPLAGANNEQFF
size: NA
V: TRBV20-1
D: TRBD2
J: TRBJ2-1

DNA: TGTGCCAGTAGGGCAGGACAGGGCGTGGAGCTGTTTTTT
CDR3: CASRAGQGVELFF
size: NA
V: TRBV19
D: TRBD1
J: TRBJ2-2

DNA: TGTGCCAGCAGCTTTCGACAGGGACAGCCAATGAACACTGAAGCTTTCTTT
CDR3: CASSFRQGQPMNTEAFF
size: NA
V: TRBV7-8
D: TRBD1
J: TRBJ1-1

DNA: TGCAGCGCTAGGGGGACAGGGGGCGATGGCTACACCTTC
CDR3: CSARGTGGDGYTF
size: NA
V: TRBV29-1
D: TRBD1
J: TRBJ1-2

DNA: TGTGCCAGCAGCTCCGCCTTACTAGCGGGAGGGGATACGCAGTATTTT
CDR3: CASSSALLAGGDTQYF
size: many
V: TRBV7-9
D: TRBD2
J: TRBJ2-3